The present T cell receptor (beta chain) was sequenced within a study of cytomegalovirus exposure and HLA in healthy donors. This CDR3 is 15 amino acids long. Per germline, CDR1 ENHRY and CDR2 SYGVKD. Losses at the gene ends were 4 bases for V and 2 bases for J; bases not matched to a gene: 4. 13 Jbeta primers and 60 Vbeta primers were used for the PCR. Data came from immunoSEQ multiplex PCR; TCRdb stores just in-frame clones and leaves some out. The sample has some 150,000 clones, approximately 84% seen once; the top ten hold roughly 2.4%. This sequence originates from a woman aged 18-29 years in good health and CMV-seronegative. The gene calls are TRBV10-3 and TRBJ2-1, with 8 bases that match TRBD2. The sequenced sample consisted of PBMCs. CDR3 DNA: TGTGCCATCAGTGGTGATAGCGGGACCTACAATGAGCAGTTCTTC. Its translation is CAISGDSGTYNEQFF.